This TCR beta chain was sequenced in a study of blood T cells in healthy people across ages. Points from the study as a whole: Roughly linear age-related decline in beta diversity appeared, significant by age 40. Long-lived donors carried more naive CD4+ cells and greater diversity than aged donors. Those diversity estimates obtained from one million T cells were thought to be underestimates. TCR beta diversity correlated strongly with naive T cell percentage.

In the case of this clonotype: Its cognate antigen is unknown.

A sample-barcoded 5' primer and a J-beta primer mix were used in a second PCR of roughly 6 to 11 cycles. TCRdb passed the 5' RACE reads through MiXCR, listing each CDR3 protein once. The sample yields about a million distinct CDR3 sequences, approximately 50% seen once. The CDR3 spans 16 residues. From germline, CDR1 is DFQATT and CDR2 SNEGSKA (reference sequence). Trimming stripped 4 bases from V and 5 bases from J, with 21 bases between. The TCR originated in a woman aged 60-75 years in good health. This chain uses TRBV20-1 with TRBJ2-1; tentative D call: TRBD2 (7 bases). Material for sequencing was blood. The DNA of the CDR3 is TGCAGTGCTACCAGTAGGGGGGGGATTAAAGACAATGAGCAGTTCTTC. It is translated as CSATSRGGIKDNEQFF.